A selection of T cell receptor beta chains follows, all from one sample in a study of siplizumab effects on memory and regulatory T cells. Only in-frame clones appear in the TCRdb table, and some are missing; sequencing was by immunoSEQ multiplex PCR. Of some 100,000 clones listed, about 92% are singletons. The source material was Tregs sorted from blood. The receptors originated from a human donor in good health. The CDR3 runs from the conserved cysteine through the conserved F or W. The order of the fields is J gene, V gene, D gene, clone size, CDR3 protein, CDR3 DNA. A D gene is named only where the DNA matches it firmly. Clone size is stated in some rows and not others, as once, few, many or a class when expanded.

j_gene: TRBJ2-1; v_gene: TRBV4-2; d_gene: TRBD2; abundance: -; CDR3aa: CASSQAGLAGSYNEQFF; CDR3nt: TGTGCCAGCAGCCAAGCGGGACTAGCAGGCTCCTACAATGAGCAGTTCTTC
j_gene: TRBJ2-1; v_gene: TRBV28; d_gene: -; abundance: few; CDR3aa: CASRRLLGDNEQFF; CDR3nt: TGTGCCAGCAGACGACTGTTGGGAGACAATGAGCAGTTCTTC
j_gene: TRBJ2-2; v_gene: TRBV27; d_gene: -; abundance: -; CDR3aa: CASSLQVNTGELFF; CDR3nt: TGTGCCAGCAGTTTACAGGTCAACACCGGGGAGCTGTTTTTT
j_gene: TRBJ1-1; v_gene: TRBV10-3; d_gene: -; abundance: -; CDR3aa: CAISELDTEAFF; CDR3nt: TGTGCCATCAGTGAGTTAGACACTGAAGCTTTCTTT
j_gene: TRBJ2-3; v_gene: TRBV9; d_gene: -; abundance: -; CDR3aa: CASSVDEGGPDTQYF; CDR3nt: TGTGCCAGCAGCGTAGACGAGGGGGGGCCAGATACGCAGTATTTT
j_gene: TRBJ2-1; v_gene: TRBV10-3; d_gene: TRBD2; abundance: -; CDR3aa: CAISSPGLAGYNEQFF; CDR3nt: TGTGCCATCAGCTCACCGGGACTAGCGGGGTACAATGAGCAGTTCTTC
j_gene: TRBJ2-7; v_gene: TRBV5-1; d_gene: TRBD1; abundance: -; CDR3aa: CASSSGGTGGYEQYF; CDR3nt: TGCGCCAGCAGCTCTGGCGGGACAGGGGGCTACGAGCAGTACTTC
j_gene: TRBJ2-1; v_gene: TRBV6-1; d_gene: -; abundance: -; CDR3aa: CAGSEWTLYNEQFF; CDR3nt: TGTGCCGGCAGTGAATGGACCCTGTACAATGAGCAGTTCTTC
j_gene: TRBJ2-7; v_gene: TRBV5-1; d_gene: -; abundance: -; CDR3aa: CASKGTGSLYEQYF; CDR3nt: TGCGCCAGCAAGGGGACCGGTAGCCTCTACGAGCAGTACTTC
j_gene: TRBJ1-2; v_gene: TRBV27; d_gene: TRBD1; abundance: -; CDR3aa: CASSSTGDRNGYTF; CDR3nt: TGTGCCAGCAGTAGTACAGGGGATAGAAATGGCTACACCTTC
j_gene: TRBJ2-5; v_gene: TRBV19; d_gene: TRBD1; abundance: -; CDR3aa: CASSTRGRLKETQYF; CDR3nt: TGTGCCAGTAGTACCAGGGGGCGATTGAAAGAGACCCAGTACTTC
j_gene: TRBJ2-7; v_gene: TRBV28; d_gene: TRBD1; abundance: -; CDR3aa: CASSTQTGGIVYEQYF; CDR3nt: TGTGCCAGCAGTACCCAGACAGGGGGCATTGTCTACGAGCAGTACTTC
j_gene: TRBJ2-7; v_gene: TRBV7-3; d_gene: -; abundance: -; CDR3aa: CASSPPRDQGFYEQYF; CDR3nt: TGTGCCAGCAGCCCACCCCGGGACCAAGGTTTCTACGAGCAGTACTTC
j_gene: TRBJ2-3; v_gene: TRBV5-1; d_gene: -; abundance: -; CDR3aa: CASSWGTETDTQYF; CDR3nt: TGCGCCAGCAGCTGGGGGACTGAAACAGATACGCAGTATTTT
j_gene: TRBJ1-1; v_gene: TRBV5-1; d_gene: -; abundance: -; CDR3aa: CASSLGTNTEAFF; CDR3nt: TGCGCCAGCAGCTTGGGCACGAACACTGAAGCTTTCTTT
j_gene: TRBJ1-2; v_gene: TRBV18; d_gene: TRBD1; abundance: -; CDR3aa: CASSWDRESYGYTF; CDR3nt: TGTGCCAGCTCTTGGGACAGGGAGAGCTATGGCTACACCTTC
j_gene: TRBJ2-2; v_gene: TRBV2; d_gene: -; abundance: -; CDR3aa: CASRTQGRTGELFF; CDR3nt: TGTGCCAGCAGGACTCAGGGGAGGACCGGGGAGCTGTTTTTT
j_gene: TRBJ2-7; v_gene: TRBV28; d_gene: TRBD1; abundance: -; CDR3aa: CASSPGGRYEQYF; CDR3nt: TGTGCCAGCAGTCCAGGGGGCAGGTACGAGCAGTACTTC
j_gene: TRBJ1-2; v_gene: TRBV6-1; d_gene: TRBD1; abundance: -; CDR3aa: CASSDSGGSLYGYTF; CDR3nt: TGTGCCAGCAGTGATTCAGGGGGCTCTTTATATGGCTACACCTTC
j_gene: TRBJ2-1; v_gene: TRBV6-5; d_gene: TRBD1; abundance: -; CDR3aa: CASSYRDRGSDEQFF; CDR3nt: TGTGCCAGCAGTTACCGGGACAGGGGGTCGGATGAGCAGTTCTTC
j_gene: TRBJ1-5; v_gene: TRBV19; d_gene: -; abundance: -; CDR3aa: CASSILAGSGGPQHF; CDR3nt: TGTGCCAGTAGTATTTTGGCAGGCAGCGGGGGGCCCCAGCATTTT
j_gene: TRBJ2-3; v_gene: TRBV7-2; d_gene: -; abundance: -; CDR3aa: CASSRRSGQRTDTQYF; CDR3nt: TGTGCCAGCAGCCGACGTAGCGGTCAGCGCACAGATACGCAGTATTTT
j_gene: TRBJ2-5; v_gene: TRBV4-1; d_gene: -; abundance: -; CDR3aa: CASSVRSSQETQYF; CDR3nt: TGCGCCAGCAGCGTACGGAGCAGCCAAGAGACCCAGTACTTC
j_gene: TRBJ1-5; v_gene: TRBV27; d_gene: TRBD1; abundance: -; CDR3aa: CASSNPGQGSNQPQHF; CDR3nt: TGTGCCAGCAGTAACCCGGGACAGGGAAGCAATCAGCCCCAGCATTTT
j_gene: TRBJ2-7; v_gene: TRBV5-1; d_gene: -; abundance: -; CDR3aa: CASSLGTYEQYF; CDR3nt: TGCGCCAGCAGCTTGGGTACCTACGAGCAGTACTTC
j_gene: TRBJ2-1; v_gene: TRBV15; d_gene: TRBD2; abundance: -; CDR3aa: CATSSPGLGDEQFF; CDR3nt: TGTGCCACCAGCTCCCCGGGACTAGGGGATGAGCAGTTCTTC
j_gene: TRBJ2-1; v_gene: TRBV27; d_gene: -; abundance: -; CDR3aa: CASSLRIFSYNEQFF; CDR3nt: TGTGCCAGCAGTTTACGGATTTTCTCCTACAATGAGCAGTTCTTC
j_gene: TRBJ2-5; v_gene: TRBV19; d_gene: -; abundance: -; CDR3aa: CASSIGRGRETQYF; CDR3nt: TGTGCCAGTAGTATCGGCAGGGGAAGGGAGACCCAGTACTTC
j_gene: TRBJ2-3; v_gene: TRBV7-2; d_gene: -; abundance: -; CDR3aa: CASSPMVGDTQYF; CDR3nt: TGTGCCAGCAGCCCAATGGTTGGGGATACGCAGTATTTT
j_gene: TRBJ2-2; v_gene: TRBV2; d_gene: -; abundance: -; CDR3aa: CASSGFVGTGELFF; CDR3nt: TGTGCCAGCAGTGGATTTGTGGGCACCGGGGAGCTGTTTTTT
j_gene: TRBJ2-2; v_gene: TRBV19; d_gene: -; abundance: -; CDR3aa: CASSRGGQYTGELFF; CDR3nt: TGTGCCAGTAGTAGGGGGGGACAGTACACCGGGGAGCTGTTTTTT
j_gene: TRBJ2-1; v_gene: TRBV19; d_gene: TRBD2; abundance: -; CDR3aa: CASSIEGSSGYNEQFF; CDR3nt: TGTGCCAGTAGTATAGAAGGCTCTAGCGGTTACAATGAGCAGTTCTTC
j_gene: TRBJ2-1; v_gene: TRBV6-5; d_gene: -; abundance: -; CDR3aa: CASTGGNYNEQFF; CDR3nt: TGTGCCAGCACTGGGGGTAACTACAATGAGCAGTTCTTC
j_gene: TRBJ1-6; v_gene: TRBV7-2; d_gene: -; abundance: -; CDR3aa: CASIPGAYNSPLHF; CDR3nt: TGTGCCAGCATCCCGGGAGCTTATAATTCACCCCTCCACTTT
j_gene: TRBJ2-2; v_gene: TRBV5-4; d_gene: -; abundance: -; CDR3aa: CASSISGLPHTGELFF; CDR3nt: TGTGCCAGCAGCATAAGTGGTCTACCCCACACCGGGGAGCTGTTTTTT
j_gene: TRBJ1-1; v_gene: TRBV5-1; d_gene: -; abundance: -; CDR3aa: CASSFEVWGREAFF; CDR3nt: TGCGCCAGCAGCTTCGAGGTTTGGGGGCGTGAAGCTTTCTTT
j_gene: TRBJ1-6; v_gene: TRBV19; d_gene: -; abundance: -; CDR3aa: CASSLAESYNSPLHF; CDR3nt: TGTGCCAGTAGTCTGGCAGAATCCTATAATTCACCCCTCCACTTT
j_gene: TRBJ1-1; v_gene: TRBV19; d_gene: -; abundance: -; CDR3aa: CASSIGRLSEAFF; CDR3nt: TGTGCCAGTAGTATAGGGAGGCTGTCTGAAGCTTTCTTT
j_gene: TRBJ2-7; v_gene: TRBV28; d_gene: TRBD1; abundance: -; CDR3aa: CASSKDRGSEQYF; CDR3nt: TGTGCCAGCAGTAAGGACAGGGGGAGCGAGCAGTACTTC
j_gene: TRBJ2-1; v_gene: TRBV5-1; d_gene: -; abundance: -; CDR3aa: CASSLVRGRSYNEQFF; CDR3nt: TGCGCCAGCAGCTTGGTCCGGGGGCGCTCCTACAATGAGCAGTTCTTC
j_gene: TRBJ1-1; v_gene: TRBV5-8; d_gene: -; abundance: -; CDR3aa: CASSLEGGTRGTEAFF; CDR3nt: TGTGCCAGCAGCTTGGAAGGGGGGACCCGGGGGACTGAAGCTTTCTTT
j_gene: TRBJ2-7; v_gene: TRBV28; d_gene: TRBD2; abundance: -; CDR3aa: CASSVTSGSILSQQYF; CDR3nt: TGTGCCAGCAGTGTGACTAGCGGGAGTATCCTATCGCAGCAGTACTTC
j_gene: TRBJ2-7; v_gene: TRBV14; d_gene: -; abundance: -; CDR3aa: CASSQGLRNYEQYF; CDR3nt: TGTGCCAGCAGCCAAGGCTTACGGAACTACGAGCAGTACTTC